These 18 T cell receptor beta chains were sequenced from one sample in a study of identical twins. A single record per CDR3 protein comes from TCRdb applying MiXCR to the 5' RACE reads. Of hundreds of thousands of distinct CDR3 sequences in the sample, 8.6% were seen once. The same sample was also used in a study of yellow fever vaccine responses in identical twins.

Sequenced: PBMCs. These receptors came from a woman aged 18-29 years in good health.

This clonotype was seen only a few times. This CDR3 reads CASSQSSTGSNTEAFF. CDR3 nucleotides: TGTGCCAGCAGCCAATCTTCGACAGGGTCGAACACTGAAGCTTTCTTT. V is TRBV4-2 and J is TRBJ1-1; 7 positions agree with TRBD1. This CDR3 contains 16 residues. The V segment lost 2 bases and the J segment 1 base; nucleotides outside the gene matches: 7. Germline values: CDR1 LGHNA, CDR2 YNFKEQ.

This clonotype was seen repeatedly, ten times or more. The CDR3 reads CASSPFGTVYTEAFF. The CDR3 DNA sequence: TGTGCCAGCAGTCCCTTCGGGACGGTATACACTGAAGCTTTCTTT. This chain uses TRBV6-2 or TRBV6-3 with TRBJ1-1, with a weak D call TRBD1 (5 bases). The ends were cut back, 5 bases at V and 3 bases at J, with 16 bases in the middle. Germline V gene sequence: CDR1 MNHEY, CDR2 SVGEGT. The CDR3 is made up of 15 amino acids.

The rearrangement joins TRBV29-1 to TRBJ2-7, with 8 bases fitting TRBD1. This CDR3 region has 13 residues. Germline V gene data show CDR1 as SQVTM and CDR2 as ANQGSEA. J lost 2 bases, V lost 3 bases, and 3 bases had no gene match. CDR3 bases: TGCAGCGTTGATACAGGGGGTACCTACGAGCAGTACTTC. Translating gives CSVDTGGTYEQYF.

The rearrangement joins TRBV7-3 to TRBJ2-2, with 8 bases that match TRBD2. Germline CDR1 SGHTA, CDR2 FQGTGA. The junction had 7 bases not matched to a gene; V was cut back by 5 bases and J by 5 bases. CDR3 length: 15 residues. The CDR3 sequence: CASSPTLAGTGELFF. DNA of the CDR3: TGTGCCAGCAGCCCTACCCTAGCGGGTACCGGGGAGCTGTTTTTT.

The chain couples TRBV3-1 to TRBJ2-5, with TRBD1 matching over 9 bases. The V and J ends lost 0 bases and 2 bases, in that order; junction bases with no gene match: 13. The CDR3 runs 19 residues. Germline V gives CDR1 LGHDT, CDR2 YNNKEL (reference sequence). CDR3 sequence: CASSQDPRGTGWGQETQYF. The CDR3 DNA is TGTGCCAGCAGCCAAGATCCTCGCGGGACAGGGTGGGGGCAAGAGACCCAGTACTTC.

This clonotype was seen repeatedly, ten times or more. CDR3 sequence reads: CSVQGQGAHEQYF. CDR3 DNA: TGCAGCGTACAGGGACAGGGGGCCCACGAGCAGTACTTC. V is TRBV29-1 and J is TRBJ2-7; 12 positions match TRBD1. The CDR3 loop spans 13 amino acids. Germline-derived CDR1 and CDR2 are SQVTM and ANQGSEA. After removal of 6 bases from V and 5 bases from J, the junction contained 5 bases not matched to a gene.

The CDR3 nucleotides read TGTGCCAGCAGCCAAATAGCGGGGGCGTTCACCGGGGAGCTGTTTTTT. Its translation: CASSQIAGAFTGELFF. This chain joins TRBV3-1 and TRBJ2-2, with 9 nucleotides matching TRBD2. V shed 2 bases and J 4 bases; nucleotides not matched to a gene: 5. The V gene's germline CDR1 is LGHDT and CDR2 YNNKEL (reference sequence). The CDR3 is 16 amino acids.

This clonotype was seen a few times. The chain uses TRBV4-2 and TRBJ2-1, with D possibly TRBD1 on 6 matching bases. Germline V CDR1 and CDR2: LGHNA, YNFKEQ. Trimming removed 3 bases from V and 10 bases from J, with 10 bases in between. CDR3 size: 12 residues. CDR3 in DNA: TGTGCCAGCAGCCAGGAAGACAGGGAGCAGTTCTTC. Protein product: CASSQEDREQFF.

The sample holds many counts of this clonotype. The CDR3 nucleotides are TGTGCCAGCAGCTTAGCAGGACTACCGTTCTTC. Protein product: CASSLAGLPFF. The rearrangement uses TRBV7-2 and TRBJ2-1, with D possibly being TRBD2 (6 bases). CDR1 and CDR2 (germline): SGHTA, FQGNSA. The CDR3 contains 11 residues. The V and J ends lost 0 bases and 15 bases respectively, with 9 bases between them.

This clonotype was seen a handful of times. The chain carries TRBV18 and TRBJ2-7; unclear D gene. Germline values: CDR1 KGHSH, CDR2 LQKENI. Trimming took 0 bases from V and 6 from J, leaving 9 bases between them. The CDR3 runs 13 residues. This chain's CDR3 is CASSPPVVSEQYF. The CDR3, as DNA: TGTGCCAGCTCACCACCGGTAGTATCCGAGCAGTACTTC.

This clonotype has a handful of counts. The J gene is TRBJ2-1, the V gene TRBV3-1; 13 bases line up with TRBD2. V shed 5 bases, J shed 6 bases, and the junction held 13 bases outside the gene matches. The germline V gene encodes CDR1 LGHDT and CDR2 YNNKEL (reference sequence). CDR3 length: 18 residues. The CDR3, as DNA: TGTGCCAGCAGCTTGTCTCTACTAGCGGGGGGGCTGTTCAATGAGCAGTTCTTC. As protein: CASSLSLLAGGLFNEQFF.

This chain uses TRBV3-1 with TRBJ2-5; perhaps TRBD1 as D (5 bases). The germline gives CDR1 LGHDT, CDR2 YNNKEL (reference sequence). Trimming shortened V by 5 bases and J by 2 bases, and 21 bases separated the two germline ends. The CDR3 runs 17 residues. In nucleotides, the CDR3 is TGTGCCAGCAGCTTTCAGGAGACAGTCATGAGGCAAGAGACCCAGTACTTC. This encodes CASSFQETVMRQETQYF.

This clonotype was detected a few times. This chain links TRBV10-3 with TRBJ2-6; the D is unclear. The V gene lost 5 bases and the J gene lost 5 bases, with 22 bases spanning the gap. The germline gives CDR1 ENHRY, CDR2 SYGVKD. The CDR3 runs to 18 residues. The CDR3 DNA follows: TGTGCCATCAGTCCGACTGCCTCCCCTCTCGTTTGGGCCAACGTCCTGACTTTC. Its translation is CAISPTASPLVWANVLTF.

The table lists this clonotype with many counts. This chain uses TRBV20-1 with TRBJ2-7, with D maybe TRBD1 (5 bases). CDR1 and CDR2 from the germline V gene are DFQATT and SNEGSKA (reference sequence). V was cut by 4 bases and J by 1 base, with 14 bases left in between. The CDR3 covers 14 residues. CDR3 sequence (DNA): TGCAGTGCTAACCCCCTGACAGCTTCCTACGAGCAGTACTTC. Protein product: CSANPLTASYEQYF.

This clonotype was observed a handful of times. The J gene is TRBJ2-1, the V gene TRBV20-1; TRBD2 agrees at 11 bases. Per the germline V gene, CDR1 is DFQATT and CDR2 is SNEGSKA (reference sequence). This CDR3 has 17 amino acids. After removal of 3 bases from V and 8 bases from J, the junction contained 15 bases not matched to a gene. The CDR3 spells CSARNLAGGSPGDEQFF. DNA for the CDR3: TGCAGTGCTAGGAATCTAGCGGGGGGAAGCCCTGGGGATGAGCAGTTCTTC.

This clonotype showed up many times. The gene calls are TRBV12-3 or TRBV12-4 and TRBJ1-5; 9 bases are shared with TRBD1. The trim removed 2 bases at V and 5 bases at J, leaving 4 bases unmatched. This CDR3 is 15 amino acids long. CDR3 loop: CASSLTGGSDQPQHF. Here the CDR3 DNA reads TGTGCCAGCAGTTTAACAGGGGGCAGTGATCAGCCCCAGCATTTT.

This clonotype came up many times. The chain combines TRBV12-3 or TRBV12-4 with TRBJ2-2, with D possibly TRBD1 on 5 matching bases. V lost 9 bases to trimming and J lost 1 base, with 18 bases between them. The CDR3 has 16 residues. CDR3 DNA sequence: TGTGCCAGTGGGGCCATCCAACTGGGGAACACCGGGGAGCTGTTTTTT. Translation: CASGAIQLGNTGELFF.

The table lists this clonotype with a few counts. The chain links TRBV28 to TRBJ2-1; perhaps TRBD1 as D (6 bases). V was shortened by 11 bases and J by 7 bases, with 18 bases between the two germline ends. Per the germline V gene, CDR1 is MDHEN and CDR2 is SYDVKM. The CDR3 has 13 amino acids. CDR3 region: CAAGALAWNEQFF. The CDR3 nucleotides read TGTGCCGCAGGGGCTCTAGCTTGGAATGAGCAGTTCTTC.